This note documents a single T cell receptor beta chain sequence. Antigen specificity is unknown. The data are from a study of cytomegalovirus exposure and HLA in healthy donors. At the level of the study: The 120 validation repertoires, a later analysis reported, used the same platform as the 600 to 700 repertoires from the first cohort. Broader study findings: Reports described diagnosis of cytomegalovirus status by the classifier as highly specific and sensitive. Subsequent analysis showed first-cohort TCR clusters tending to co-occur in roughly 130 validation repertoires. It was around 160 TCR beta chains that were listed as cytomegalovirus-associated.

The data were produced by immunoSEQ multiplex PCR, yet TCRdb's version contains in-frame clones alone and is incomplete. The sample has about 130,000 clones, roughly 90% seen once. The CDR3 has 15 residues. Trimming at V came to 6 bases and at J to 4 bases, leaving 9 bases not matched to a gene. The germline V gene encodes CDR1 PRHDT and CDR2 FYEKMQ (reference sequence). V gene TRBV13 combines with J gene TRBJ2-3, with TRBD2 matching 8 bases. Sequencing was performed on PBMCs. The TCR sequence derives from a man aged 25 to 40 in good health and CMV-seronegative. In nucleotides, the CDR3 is TGTGCCAGCAGTTTAAAAGCGGGAGTGGCAGATACGCAGTATTTT. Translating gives CASSLKAGVADTQYF.